This T cell receptor beta chain was obtained from a study of cytomegalovirus exposure and HLA in healthy donors (dated by TCRdb to the late 2010s). Looking at the study overall: According to an earlier analysis of a few hundred of the donors, about 179 million T cells yielded roughly 110 million unique TCR beta sequences and 276 Gb of sequence data. Approximately 310 gigabases of sequencing data and 80 million or so unique TCR sequences were included in an early release covering about 700 HLA-typed donors. Of the 350 to 450 genotyped donors, approximately 81% were placed in the genetic ancestry cluster associated with self-reported Caucasian donors. The study aimed to test whether cataloging public T cell receptors could reveal signatures of past pathogen exposure. The study used immunosequencing to profile the T cell repertoires of 666 subjects and linked those repertoires to cytomegalovirus serostatus. Besides the first cohort of some 670 subjects, a separate validation cohort made up of around 120 different subjects was used. High-throughput TCR immunosequencing, statistical association of individual TCRs with disease status, and machine learning were combined to predict cytomegalovirus infection status. A later analysis re-examined previously published TCR beta repertoires from more than 600 donors and added high-resolution HLA genotyping to investigate patterns of TCR occurrence. The later analysis used no new phenotypic data to find candidate immune exposures, relying instead on TCR beta sequences and their occurrence across donors. To decide whether each TCR beta V gene segment behaved as functional or pseudogenic, an earlier analysis of fewer than 750 of the donors relied on high-throughput TCR beta sequencing. Donor age, sex, ethnicity and CMV serostatus were collected together with the repertoire data. Genome-wide SNP genotypes for about 55% of the 666 donors were used in a later genetic analysis, which treated that subset as a discovery cohort. Every discovery cohort repertoire had been produced on one sequencing platform. HLA typing included class I and class II loci at four-digit resolution. The number of typed donors differed by locus: roughly 620-640 for A, B, C, DRB1 and DQB1; some 500 for DQA1; roughly 600 for DPA1; and around 490 for DPB1. A handful of DR-DQ haplotypes were handled as single units for association and clustering because linkage in the cohort was strong. Among some 400 genotyped donors of the cohort, an average of approximately 240,000 unique TCR beta nucleotide sequences was sequenced per donor, of which about 19% were non-productive.

At the junction V is shortened by 4 bases and J by 4 bases; bases outside the gene matches: 13. The germline V gene (reference sequence) provides CDR1 SEHNR and CDR2 FQNEAQ. Its CDR3 holds 17 amino acids, cysteine through phenylalanine. Left in the record is the CDR3 DNA by itself, 51 bases read in frame from the first base. The cohort was made up of 500 to 850 healthy bone marrow donors. Cohort members were all nominally healthy when sampled, although unrecorded immune exposures were likely present. The donor tested CMV seropositive, placing the donor among the 250 to 350 seropositive members of the cohort. Every donor gave a peripheral blood sample, and the peripheral blood mononuclear cells from that sample were used for TCR beta sequencing. Genomic DNA extraction from the blood cell samples was performed with the Qiagen DNeasy Blood Extraction Kit. On the study overall, not on this receptor specifically: Most CMV-associated TCR beta chains appeared to be HLA-restricted in a later analysis, and the HLA associations seemed to be driven largely by CMV exposure. Assigning TCR associations to individual alleles was difficult when HLA alleles, especially DR and DQ, strongly co-occurred. The sequencing pipeline was judged likely to have produced a cluster of highly shared sequence variants as a technical artifact. Compared with the 666-donor mean, donors in an Asian-associated ancestry cluster had fewer N-insertions in productive TCRs, according to a later genetic analysis. In the study, roughly 160 TCR beta chains were listed as associated with cytomegalovirus. Most TCR sequences were seen in very few donors, while some public TCRs were found in many individuals. A further reported finding was that TCR beta sequences accurately predicted the HLA-A and HLA-B alleles for most subjects in the first cohort. In an earlier analysis of some 640 of the donors, most TCR beta V segments were observed in productive rearrangements about 87% or about 30% of the time, broadly matching IMGT annotations. In vitro tests confirmed that a few of the cytomegalovirus-associated TCR beta chains recognize cytomegalovirus antigens. The authors suggested that the approach could potentially be extended to other disease states and immunological phenotypes. At a false discovery rate of 0.05, a later analysis linked 16,000 or so TCR beta sequences to specific HLA alleles. A later genetic analysis associated a missense DCLRE1C variant with V-gene and J-gene trimming of TCR beta chains, and an independent cohort replicated the association. Several of the top co-occurrence clusters appeared to be linked to parvovirus B19, influenza, CMV and Epstein-Barr virus, according to a later analysis. The presence/absence analyses assumed that sequencing depth was roughly uniform across donors, and that assumption may not be true. Compared with equally common non-associated chains, HLA-associated TCR beta chains in a later analysis were more clonally expanded and had lower generation probabilities. Some IMGT-functional V segments, including TRBV6-2 and TRBV6-3, could not be told apart with the 87-base-pair reads, so those segments were excluded. Because counts were too low, around 18 rarely observed V segments, including chromosome 9 orphons, were left out of the earlier analysis of approximately 580 of the donors. In both the original and validation cohorts, the classifier was reported to diagnose cytomegalovirus status with high specificity and sensitivity. CMV serostatus was the only immune exposure information available for the cohort. The cohort was sequenced for TCR beta chains only, and without alpha or paired-chain data the features that could be detected were limited. Because some donors lacked HLA typing at each locus, the association tests relied only on the typed subset. In a later analysis, the rate of TCR association differed among HLA loci, with DRB1 alleles having the most associated TCRs and HLA-C alleles having the fewest. Linkage disequilibrium might explain the correlated functional status among segregating V segments, but an unknown experimental factor could not be ruled out.

Turning to this clone: Its antigen is unknown. No base quality information exists; no much larger clone differs at one position.

Libraries came from the immunoSEQ multiplex PCR assay. A mixture of 60 forward primers for TCR Vbeta segments and 13 reverse primers for TCR Jbeta segments was used in the multiplex PCR. Amplification of the CDR3 region of rearranged TCR beta genes was performed with a multiplex PCR assay on genomic DNA. Amplified TCR beta libraries were sequenced as 87-base-pair reads on the Illumina HiSeq System. As for the authors' bioinformatics: A later analysis counted about 76 million unique TCR beta chains across the 670 or so repertoires, and roughly 11 million of these chains were shared by at least two donors. Raw reads were error-corrected and collapsed into unique sequences by a nearest-neighbor algorithm in which closely related sequences were merged to remove PCR and sequencing errors. V, D and J gene segments were assigned by aligning CDR3 sequences to IMGT reference sequences. Each retained sequence needed at least a six-nucleotide match to both a V gene segment and a J gene segment. A rearrangement was called productive if the CDR3 had no stop codons and remained in frame with V and J, and every other rearrangement was called non-productive. CDR3 was defined according to IMGT convention as the region running from the second conserved V-encoded cysteine to the conserved J-encoded phenylalanine. The earlier analysis of 450 to 750 of the donors excluded any sequence lacking an unambiguous match to a single V gene segment. An earlier analysis of 550 to 650 of the donors classified V segments as functional when productive rearrangements were above 56.7% and as segregating when the standard deviation between donors was above 5%. A statistical classification framework was built for diagnosing cytomegalovirus status from the catalog of TCR beta chain sequences. A later analysis assigned V and J genes by comparing TCR nucleotide sequences with IMGT/GENE-DB human TR gene sequences. Using the TCRdist pipeline, a later analysis assigned CDR3 sequences along with most-parsimonious VDJ recombination scenarios. In a later analysis, each TCR beta chain was defined by its CDR3 amino acid sequence together with its V-gene family, and reads lacking a unique V-gene family were excluded. To address suspected cross-contamination and a sequencing artifact, a later analysis removed 592 highly shared, low-generation-probability nucleotide sequences. A later analysis calculated a clonal expansion index for each public chain from normalized within-repertoire ranks of inferred template counts. A later analysis computed generation probabilities with a VDJ recombination model fitted to out-of-frame rearrangements, and checked the results against IGoR. In a later analysis, hypergeometric tests were used to score TCR-TCR, TCR-HLA and TCR-CMV co-occurrence, with a repertoire-size bias correction applied to TCR pairs. A later analysis estimated false discovery rates by permuting HLA or CMV assignments 20 times. In a later analysis, co-occurring TCRs were grouped using DBSCAN, and TCRdist sequence similarity was added for clustering within HLA-allele-positive subsets. For co-occurrence clustering, repertoires with fewer than 30,000 or more than 120,000 public chains were excluded, along with five repertoires with anomalous nucleotide sharing. What TCRdb holds here is the immuneACCESS table cut down to in-frame rearrangements. Part of the clones is not present; checked against another copy, under half of the missing clones reflect an unresolved V gene, and the others are unexplained. V, J and clone size are those of that table, while D and trimming were read from the DNA. The sample includes under 200,000 clones, with approximately 79% observed a single time. Of the sample, 3.5% to 5% is held by the ten largest clones.

This TCR was sampled from a woman in her thirties in good health and CMV-seropositive. The source material was PBMCs. The sequence is built from TRBV7-9 and TRBJ1-2; a stretch of 9 junction bases matches TRBD1. This receptor carries the CDR3 CASSSGTGHVFRYGYTF. Read as DNA, the sequence is TGTGCCAGCAGCTCTGGGACAGGGCACGTTTTTCGCTATGGCTACACCTTC.